One and the same sample provided the 21 T cell receptor beta chains below, sequenced in a study of cytomegalovirus exposure and HLA in healthy donors. The assay was immunoSEQ multiplex PCR, and TCRdb's table has in-frame clones only and misses some. The sample records 50,000 to 65,000 clones, 95% to 97% being singletons. Material: PBMCs. Receptors were obtained from a woman aged 18-35 years in good health and CMV-seronegative.

V is TRBV18 and J is TRBJ2-7; 7 bases map to TRBD1. This CDR3 comprises 15 residues. Germline V gene lookup returns CDR1 KGHSH and CDR2 LQKENI. Germline trimming cut 3 bases from V and 5 bases from J; bases unmatched to any gene: 10. The CDR3 protein is CASSPDRVLIHEQYF. Here the CDR3 DNA reads TGTGCCAGCTCACCCGACAGGGTCCTCATCCACGAGCAGTACTTC.

This clone was counted once. The chain uses TRBV2 and TRBJ2-2; TRBD1 aligns across 8 bases. The CDR3 length is 14 residues. Germline assignment: CDR1 SNHLY and CDR2 FYNNEI. V lost 11 bases to trimming and J lost 2 bases; unmatched junction nucleotides: 7. CDR3 coding DNA: TGTGCCGGAAGGACAGGGTATAACACCGGGGAGCTGTTTTTT. Its translation: CAGRTGYNTGELFF.

Points on this clone: Other DNA sequences within the sample encode an identical CDR3. The V call is TRBV30, the J call TRBJ2-7; a possible D gene is TRBD1 (5 bases). The CDR3 is made up of 11 amino acids. The germline CDR1 and CDR2 sequences are GTSNPN and SVGIG (reference sequence). Trimming cost V 2 bases and J 6 bases, with 8 bases left between them. In DNA, the CDR3 is TGTGCCTGGAGTTGGGGCGGCGAGCAGTACTTC. This encodes CAWSWGGEQYF. The full variable domain, in which reference TRBV30 and TRBJ2-7 provide the parts outside the CDR3, is SQTIHQWPATLVQPVGSPLSLECTVEGTSNPNLYWYRQAAGRGLQLLFYSVGIGQISSEVPQNLSASRPQDRQFILSSKKLLLSDSGFYLCAWSWGGEQYFGPGTRLTVT.

The V gene is TRBV6-1, the J gene TRBJ1-1, with 7 bases identical to TRBD1. This CDR3 spans 14 amino acids. The V gene end was trimmed by 6 bases and the J gene end by 1 base; junction bases not matched to a gene: 5. Germline lookup yields CDR1 MNHNS and CDR2 SASEGT. The CDR3 DNA is TGTGCCAGCAGCCTACAGGGGCCGAACACTGAAGCTTTCTTT. Translation: CASSLQGPNTEAFF.

The rearrangement joins TRBV19 to TRBJ2-3; unclear D gene. Per the germline V gene, CDR1 is LNHDA and CDR2 is SQIVND (reference sequence). This CDR3 is 13 amino acids long. V was cut by 7 bases and J by 3 bases, with 11 bases left in between. CDR3 sequence reads: CASTAAVTDTQYF. The DNA for the CDR3 is TGTGCCAGTACCGCCGCGGTGACAGATACGCAGTATTTT.

The chain links TRBV27 to TRBJ2-3; TRBD2 agrees at 8 bases. This CDR3 spans 17 amino acids. From germline, CDR1 is MNHEY and CDR2 SMNVEV (reference sequence). The ends lost 2 bases at V and 4 bases at J; junction bases unmatched: 11. The CDR3 DNA reads as TGTGCCAGCAGTTTACCCCTTGCGGGGGGACTCCCAGATACGCAGTATTTT. This translates into CASSLPLAGGLPDTQYF.

This chain connects TRBV7-8 to TRBJ1-1; TRBD1 is a possible D gene (5 bases). CDR3 length equals 13 residues. V shed 3 bases and J shed 4 bases, with 9 bases lying between them. CDR1 and CDR2 (germline): SGHVS, FQNEAQ. Written as DNA, the CDR3 is TGTGCCAGCAGCTTCGGCGGGGGCACTGAAGCTTTCTTT. Its protein product is CASSFGGGTEAFF.

Points on this clone: At one of its ends the junction is not consistent with the germline gene, which may arise from a read error. The chain is built from TRBV13 and TRBJ2-2; tentatively, D is TRBD2 (7 bases). This CDR3 comprises 14 residues. Germline-derived CDR1 and CDR2 are PRHDT and FYEKMQ (reference sequence). The CDR3 sequence is CASRLGGATGELFF. CDR3 coding DNA: TGTGCCAGCCGCTTGGGGGGGGCGACCGGGGAGCTGTTTTTT.

This clone was recorded only once. The chain carries TRBV29-1 and TRBJ2-7, with TRBD1 identical over 7 bases. The junction had 7 bases not matched to a gene; V was cut back by 7 bases and J by 4 bases. The CDR3 is 12 residues long. The germline V gene encodes CDR1 SQVTM and CDR2 ANQGSEA. The CDR3, as DNA: TGCAGCGCCAGGGGGATGGGGTACGAGCAGTACTTC. Translating it yields CSARGMGYEQYF.

The gene calls are TRBV7-9 and TRBJ1-2; D is unresolved. From germline, CDR1 is SEHNR and CDR2 FQNEAQ (reference sequence). This CDR3 spans 14 amino acids. Trimming removed 1 base from V and 8 bases from J, with 14 bases in between. DNA for the CDR3: TGTGCCAGCAGCTTAGAGCCCCACTCCGAGGGCTACACCTTC. It is translated as CASSLEPHSEGYTF.

J is TRBJ2-1 and V is TRBV2; TRBD2 agrees at 14 bases. V lost 6 bases, J lost 7 bases, and 8 bases stayed unmatched. The CDR3 totals 16 residues. Per germline, CDR1 SNHLY and CDR2 FYNNEI. The chain's CDR3 is CASRPGTSGGGNEQFF. The CDR3 DNA follows: TGTGCCAGCAGACCCGGGACTAGCGGGGGAGGGAATGAGCAGTTCTTC.

V is TRBV10-3 and J is TRBJ2-1; 9 bases line up with TRBD1. Germline CDR1 is ENHRY and CDR2 is SYGVKD. The J segment lost 7 bases and the V segment lost 3 bases, leaving 7 bases of the junction unmatched. This CDR3 has 15 residues. CDR3 nucleotides: TGTGCCATCAGTGATCGGGACAGGGTAGTGAATGAGCAGTTCTTC. Residues: CAISDRDRVVNEQFF.

The chain carries TRBV4-1 and TRBJ2-2; D may be TRBD2 (5 bases). The CDR3 is 16 residues long. V lost 1 base and J 4 bases, leaving 13 bases between the germline ends. Germline assignment: CDR1 MGHRA and CDR2 YSYEKL. The CDR3 sequence is CASSQGPGGGTGELFF. CDR3 DNA sequence: TGCGCCAGCAGCCAAGGGCCCGGCGGAGGCACCGGGGAGCTGTTTTTT.

The chain uses TRBV18 and TRBJ2-7; tentative D call: TRBD2 (5 bases). Between the trimmed V and J ends, which lost 5 bases and 6 bases, there was a span of 14 bases. CDR3 length: 13 amino acids. Germline lookup yields CDR1 KGHSH and CDR2 LQKENI. CDR3 protein: CASSGVVGGEQYF. CDR3 coding DNA: TGTGCCAGCTCAGGTGTTGTAGGAGGCGAGCAGTACTTC.

This clone was counted once. This rearrangement joins TRBV28 to TRBJ2-3; D may be TRBD2 (6 bases). The germline gives CDR1 MDHEN, CDR2 SYDVKM. The CDR3 spans 15 residues. The ends were cut back, 2 bases at V and 0 bases at J, with 9 bases in the middle. The CDR3 loop is CASSLRGDSTDTQYF. The CDR3 bases are TGTGCCAGCAGTTTACGCGGGGACAGCACAGATACGCAGTATTTT.

The V gene is TRBV29-1, the J gene TRBJ2-1, with D maybe TRBD1 (7 bases). Germline V lookup: CDR1 SQVTM, CDR2 ANQGSEA. This CDR3 is built from 12 residues. Trimming removed 3 bases from V and 12 bases from J, with 15 bases in between. The CDR3 reads CSVDGQGGGQFF. CDR3 bases: TGCAGCGTTGATGGGCAGGGGGGCGGGCAGTTCTTC.

V gene TRBV30 combines with J gene TRBJ1-5; D is ambiguous. The CDR3 is made up of 15 amino acids. In germline, CDR1 is GTSNPN, CDR2 SVGIG (reference sequence). The V and J ends lost 2 bases and 2 bases respectively, with 13 bases between them. CDR3 sequence reads: CAWSRRTGGNQPQHF. The CDR3, as DNA: TGTGCCTGGAGTCGACGGACTGGGGGCAATCAGCCCCAGCATTTT.

This clone was counted a single time. V and J are TRBV27 and TRBJ2-5; 7 positions agree with TRBD1. From germline, CDR1 is MNHEY and CDR2 SMNVEV (reference sequence). This CDR3 has 17 amino acids. The trim removed 10 bases at V and 0 bases at J, leaving 17 bases unmatched. The CDR3 nucleotides are TGTGCCACCAAACCCCCCCAGGGCAGGGGGAACCAAGAGACCCAGTACTTC. Translation gives CATKPPQGRGNQETQYF.

The chain employs TRBV5-1 and TRBJ1-3; 7 nucleotides agree with TRBD1. With 3 bases clipped from V and 0 bases from J, the junction kept 3 bases outside the gene matches. The CDR3 consists of 15 residues. CDR1 is SGHRS, CDR2 YFSETQ, per germline. CDR3 bases: TGCGCCAGCAGCTCGACAGGGAACTCTGGAAACACCATATATTTT. Translation: CASSSTGNSGNTIYF.

This clone was counted a single time. The chain combines TRBV25-1 with TRBJ2-5; TRBD2 matches at 8 bases. The germline gives CDR1 MGHDK, CDR2 SYGVNS. V lost 5 bases to trimming and J lost 4 bases; unmatched junction nucleotides: 6. This CDR3 contains 14 residues. CDR3 sequence: CASSLAGFGETQYF. As DNA, the CDR3 is TGTGCCAGCAGTTTAGCGGGATTCGGAGAGACCCAGTACTTC.

The gene calls are TRBV18 and TRBJ2-1; TRBD1 matches at 8 bases. The J segment lost 0 bases and the V segment lost 6 bases, leaving 7 bases of the junction unmatched. CDR1 is KGHSH and CDR2 is LQKENI in the germline V gene. The CDR3 has 16 residues. The chain's CDR3 is CASSARQGSSYNEQFF. The CDR3 DNA reads as TGTGCCAGCTCGGCCCGACAGGGGAGCTCCTACAATGAGCAGTTCTTC.